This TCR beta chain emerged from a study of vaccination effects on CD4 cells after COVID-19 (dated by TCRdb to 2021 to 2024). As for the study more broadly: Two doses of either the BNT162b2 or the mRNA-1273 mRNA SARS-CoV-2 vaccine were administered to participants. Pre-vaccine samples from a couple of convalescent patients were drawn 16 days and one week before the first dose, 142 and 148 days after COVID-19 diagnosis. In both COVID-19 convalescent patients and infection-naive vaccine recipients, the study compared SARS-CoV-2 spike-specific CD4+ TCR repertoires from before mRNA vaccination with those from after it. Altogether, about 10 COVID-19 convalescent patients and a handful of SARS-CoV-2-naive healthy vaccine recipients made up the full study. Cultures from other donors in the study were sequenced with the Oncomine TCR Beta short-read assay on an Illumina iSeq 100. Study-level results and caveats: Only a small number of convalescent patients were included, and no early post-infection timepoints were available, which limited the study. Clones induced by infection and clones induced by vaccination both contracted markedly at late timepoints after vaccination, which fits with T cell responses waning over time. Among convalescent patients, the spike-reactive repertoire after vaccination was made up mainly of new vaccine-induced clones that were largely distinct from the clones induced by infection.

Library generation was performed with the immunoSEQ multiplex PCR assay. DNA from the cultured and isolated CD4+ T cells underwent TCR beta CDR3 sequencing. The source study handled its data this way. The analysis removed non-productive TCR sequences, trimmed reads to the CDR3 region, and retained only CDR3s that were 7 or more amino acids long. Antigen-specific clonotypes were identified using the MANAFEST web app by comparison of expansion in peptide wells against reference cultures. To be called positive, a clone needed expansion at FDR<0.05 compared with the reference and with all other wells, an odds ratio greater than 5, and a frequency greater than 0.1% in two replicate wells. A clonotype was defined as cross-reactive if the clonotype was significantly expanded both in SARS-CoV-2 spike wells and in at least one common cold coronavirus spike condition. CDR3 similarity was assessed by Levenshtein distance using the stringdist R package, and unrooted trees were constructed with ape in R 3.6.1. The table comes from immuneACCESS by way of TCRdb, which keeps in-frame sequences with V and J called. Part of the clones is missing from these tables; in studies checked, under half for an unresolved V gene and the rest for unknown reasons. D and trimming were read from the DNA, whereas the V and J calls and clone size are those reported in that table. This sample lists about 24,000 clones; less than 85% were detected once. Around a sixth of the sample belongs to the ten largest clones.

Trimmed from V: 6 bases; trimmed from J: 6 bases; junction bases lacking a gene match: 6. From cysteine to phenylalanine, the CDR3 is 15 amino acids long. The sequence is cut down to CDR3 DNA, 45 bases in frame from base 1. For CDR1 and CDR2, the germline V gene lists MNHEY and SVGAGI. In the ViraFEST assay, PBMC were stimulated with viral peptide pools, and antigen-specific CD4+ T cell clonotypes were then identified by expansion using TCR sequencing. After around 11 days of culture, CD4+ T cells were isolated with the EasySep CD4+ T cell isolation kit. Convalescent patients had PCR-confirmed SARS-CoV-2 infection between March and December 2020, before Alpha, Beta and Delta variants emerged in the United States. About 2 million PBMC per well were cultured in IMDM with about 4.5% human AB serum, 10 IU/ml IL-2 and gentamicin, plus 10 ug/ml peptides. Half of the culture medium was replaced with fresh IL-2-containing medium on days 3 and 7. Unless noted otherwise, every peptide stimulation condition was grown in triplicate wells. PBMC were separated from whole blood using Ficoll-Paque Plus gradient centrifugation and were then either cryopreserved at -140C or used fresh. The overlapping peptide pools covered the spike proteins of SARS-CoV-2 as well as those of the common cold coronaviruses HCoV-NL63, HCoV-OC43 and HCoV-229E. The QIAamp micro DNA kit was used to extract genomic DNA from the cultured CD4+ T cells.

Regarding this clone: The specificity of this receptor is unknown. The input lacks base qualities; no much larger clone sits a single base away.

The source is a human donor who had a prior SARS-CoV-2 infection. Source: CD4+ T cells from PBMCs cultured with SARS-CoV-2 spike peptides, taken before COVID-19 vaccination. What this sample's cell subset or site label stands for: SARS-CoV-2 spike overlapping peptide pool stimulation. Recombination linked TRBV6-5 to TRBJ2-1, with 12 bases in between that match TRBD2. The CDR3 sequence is CASSLTSGSFNEQFF. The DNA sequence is TGTGCCAGCAGCCTGACTAGCGGGAGTTTCAATGAGCAGTTCTTC.